The source of this T cell receptor beta chain is a study of T cells in Graves' hyperthyroidism and ophthalmopathy. RNA transcripts gave rise to amplified TCR beta CDR3 regions. The HTBI primer set served for first-round RT-PCR of the TCR CDR3. TCRdb analysed the multiplex PCR reads with MiXCR anew, one entry per CDR3 protein. The sample holds hundreds of thousands of distinct CDR3 sequences, over 15% seen once. This clonotype was found many times. Germline values: CDR1 LNHNV, CDR2 YYDKDF (reference sequence). This CDR3 comprises 15 residues. Deletions cut 1 base from V and 7 bases from J, with 16 bases between.

The sequenced sample consisted of blood. The chain combines TRBV15 with TRBJ1-1; D is ambiguous. This TCR came from a woman under 30 with Graves' hyperthyroidism. DNA of the CDR3: TGTGCCACCAGCAGAGCAGATATCGTTGGAGATGAAGCTTTCTTT. Encoded protein: CATSRADIVGDEAFF.